This T cell receptor beta chain was identified in a study of response to subunit inactivated influenza vaccine (dated by TCRdb to 2016 to 2018). Concerning the study at large: To follow how T cells responded to a trivalent subunit inactivated influenza vaccine, the researchers relied on deep quantitative profiling of the T cell receptor repertoire. General study outcomes and caveats: According to the authors, only a limited number of new T cells may be recruited by each seasonal influenza vaccination.

From a lookup of the germline V gene (reference sequence), CDR1 and CDR2 are DFQATT and SNEGSKA. A distance of 13 bases separates the germline ends of V and J, which lose 2 bases and 2 bases respectively. Inclusive of the bounding cysteine and phenylalanine, the CDR3 is 15 residues long. The only DNA kept is the CDR3, 45 bases in frame from the first base. The library was generated by RT-PCR. Sequenced on an Illumina HiSeq 2500. In-frame beta chains were kept once TCRdb had trimmed the public reads at Q25 with fastp and called clones with MiXCR. Entries are consolidated by CDR3 protein sequence, retaining the most common genes and DNA. The sample data list 700,000 to 900,000 distinct CDR3 sequences, and 21% of these were observed just once. The ten largest clones add up to roughly 10% of the sample. This clonotype was observed at least ten times. This receptor's antigen is unknown. No base-level quality is on record; no much larger clone is a single base apart.

This specimen consisted of PBMCs from blood, obtained approximately 5 days after vaccination. The sequence is built from TRBV20-1 and TRBJ1-5, with no confident D gene call. This receptor was taken from a man aged 45-60 years who received an inactivated influenza vaccine. Donor details come from another sample of the same person, matched by shared clones. The DNA is TGCAGTGCTAGAACCGGACCGGGTGGCAATCAGCCCCAGCATTTT. It translates as CSARTGPGGNQPQHF.